A single TCR beta chain is shown here with its context. Its antigen has not been determined. Within one base of it there is no much larger clone, and no base qualities were kept. According to the study, the label for this sample's treatment or condition signals: live attenuated yellow fever vaccine strain. PBMCs were isolated from peripheral blood using a standard Ficoll-Paque protocol. Dynabeads CD4 and CD8 positive selection kits were used to isolate the CD4 and CD8 T-cell fractions. TriZol was used to extract RNA from bulk PBMCs, from CD4 and CD8 fractions, and from dextramer-positive and dextramer-negative fractions. These data belong to a study of T cells after yellow fever vaccination (dated by TCRdb to between 2019 and 2020). A note on the overall study: Libraries from fractions with low cell numbers were prepared with the SMART-Seq v4 Ultra Low Input RNA kit. To follow T-cell clones before and after primary and booster YFV17D yellow fever vaccination, bulk TCR alpha and beta repertoires were sequenced over time. Two healthy male donors, one aged 18 to 29 and one aged 30 to 40 years, were included in the cohort. Bulk PBMC replicates and cell subsets were isolated from blood drawn at multiple timepoints before and after both primary and secondary immunization.

From the cysteine up to the phenylalanine, the CDR3 has a length of 11 residues. This entry keeps only the CDR3 DNA: 33 bases, framed from base 1. V is cut back by 5 bases and J by 9 bases, with 3 bases in the junction unmatched. The germline V gene specifies SGHTA as CDR1 and FQGNSA as CDR2. TCR cDNA was synthesized by 5'RACE template switching, through which a universal primer site and unique molecular identifiers were introduced. Priming for cDNA synthesis came from both the TCR alpha and TCR beta constant segments. Libraries were amplified in two PCR steps, with sample barcodes and sequencing adapters added in the second step. Libraries were sequenced on Illumina HiSeq 2500 (2x100 bp) or NovaSeq (2x150 bp). In the authors' own workflow: MIGEC handled demultiplexing of reads and collapsing into UMI consensus sequences, while MiXCR performed V(D)J alignment. Using edgeR on replicate PBMC samples, clonotypes were called vaccine-responding if FDR was below 0.01 and the log2 fold change was above 5 up to day 15. CD4 or CD8 identity was assigned to each bulk clonotype according to whether the clonotype was present at higher abundance in the sequenced CD4 repertoire or the sequenced CD8 repertoire. TCRdb reanalyzed the raw reads on its own, using fastp at Q25 for trimming and MiXCR for clone calling, and kept in-frame beta chains. Rows are combined by CDR3 protein, so each entry shows the most common genes and DNA. TCRdb, not the authors, supplied the V and J calls. The sample contains 200,000 to 300,000 distinct CDR3 sequences, 13% of them found a single time. The ten largest make up less than 0.55% of the sample.

Study-wide conclusions, independent of this receptor: A small share of clonotypes occurred in both CD4 and CD8 compartments, likely arising from convergent recombination. Because the study included only a couple of donors, the extent to which the findings can be generalized is limited. Computational filtering was required because FACS-sorted repertoires could contain abundant contaminating clonotypes from the bulk population. The secondary T-cell response was found to be weaker but faster than the primary response, with a peak reached on day 5 rather than on day 15. After the booster, most clones that had expanded after primary vaccination were detected again (approximately 95% of CD4 and roughly nine tenths of CD8), suggesting broad maintenance of memory.

This sequence originates from a man aged 25-45 years who received the YFV17D yellow fever vaccine. Sequenced material: CD4+ T cells sorted from PBMCs, taken 45 days after the yellow fever booster vaccination. The chain is assembled from TRBV7-2 and TRBJ2-5; TRBD1 matches 7 bases in the middle. The CDR3 region: CASSTGVSQYF. Read as DNA, the sequence is TGTGCCAGCAGCACAGGGGTGTCCCAGTACTTC.